The 25 T cell receptor beta chains presented below share a single source sample, sequenced in a study of T cells in Graves' hyperthyroidism and ophthalmopathy. Amplification targeted TCR beta CDR3 regions from RNA transcripts. HTBI primers were the set used in a first-round RT-PCR of the TCR CDR3. TCRdb re-called the multiplex PCR reads with MiXCR, one entry per CDR3 protein. The sample carries about half a million distinct CDR3 sequences, around 20% recorded once. The sample comprised blood. The receptor set was obtained from a man aged 18 to 29 with Graves' hyperthyroidism.

The sample holds many counts of this clonotype. This rearrangement joins TRBV28 to TRBJ1-5, with D possibly TRBD1 on 6 matching bases. There are 14 residues in the CDR3. CDR1 MDHEN and CDR2 SYDVKM come from the germline V gene. The V and J ends lost 8 bases and 7 bases respectively, with 18 bases between them. CDR3 loop: CASLDGGALQPQHF. The CDR3 nucleotides read TGTGCCAGCCTAGACGGGGGCGCGTTACAGCCCCAGCATTTT.

In its sample, this clonotype was seen many times. This chain connects TRBV9 to TRBJ2-7, with TRBD1 matching 8 bases. The CDR3 is made up of 15 amino acids. Germline CDR1 reads SGDLS; CDR2 reads YYNGEE. Germline trimming cut 0 bases from V and 3 bases from J; bases unmatched to any gene: 5. The CDR3, as DNA: TGTGCCAGCAGCGTAGCGGGGACAGGCGTCTACGAGCAGTACTTC. This translates into CASSVAGTGVYEQYF.

This chain joins TRBV7-6 and TRBJ1-1; the D gene is possibly TRBD1 (6 bases). The germline V gene encodes CDR1 SGHVS and CDR2 FNYEAQ. CDR3 length: 15 amino acids. With 0 bases removed from V and 5 bases from J, the gap between germline ends came to 13 bases. The CDR3, as DNA: TGTGCCAGCAGCTTAGCGACAGGTGATTTGACTGAAGCTTTCTTT. This gives the protein CASSLATGDLTEAFF.

This clonotype was counted many times. J is TRBJ2-2 and V is TRBV2; D gene uncertain. Looked up from germline, CDR1 is SNHLY and CDR2 is FYNNEI. The CDR3 sequence is 14 residues long. V lost 6 bases to trimming and J lost 1 base, with 9 bases between them. The CDR3 reads CASRLTKNTGELFF. For the CDR3, the DNA is TGTGCCAGCAGACTAACGAAGAACACCGGGGAGCTGTTTTTT.

This clonotype was observed a handful of times. The junction does not match germline at one end; this may be a read error. The gene calls are TRBV5-1 and TRBJ2-7, with D unresolved. The CDR3 is 15 residues long. The V gene's germline CDR1 is SGHRS and CDR2 YFSETQ. The CDR3 spells CASSLVYGRSYGQYF. The DNA for the CDR3 is TGCGCCAGCAGCTTGGTGTACGGGCGCTCCTACGGGCAGTACTTC.

Ten or more counts support this clonotype. The rearrangement links TRBV11-2 to TRBJ2-7; 7 bases agree with TRBD1. The CDR3 runs to 16 residues. Germline CDR1 reads SGHAT; CDR2 reads FQNNGV. The trim removed 4 bases at V and 3 bases at J, leaving 12 bases unmatched. The CDR3 loop reads CASSSLTGDPLYEQYF. In DNA form, the CDR3 reads TGTGCCAGCAGCTCACTAACAGGGGACCCCCTCTACGAGCAGTACTTC.

This clonotype was recorded many times. V is TRBV6-5 and J is TRBJ2-7, with TRBD1 matching 7 bases. V trimming: 2 bases; J trimming: 2 bases; junction bases outside the gene matches: 6. Germline V gene lookup returns CDR1 MNHEY and CDR2 SVGAGI. CDR3 length equals 15 residues. The CDR3 sequence is CASSYRGQGTYEQYF. DNA for the CDR3: TGTGCCAGCAGTTACAGGGGGCAAGGGACCTACGAGCAGTACTTC.

This clonotype was seen many times. This chain uses TRBV28 with TRBJ1-2; perhaps TRBD1 as D (5 bases). The ends were cut back, 5 bases at V and 1 base at J, with 11 bases in the middle. The germline V gene encodes CDR1 MDHEN and CDR2 SYDVKM. The CDR3 covers 14 residues. The CDR3 coding sequence is TGTGCCAGCAGTCCCGGGGGGTATAACTATGGCTACACCTTC. Translating gives CASSPGGYNYGYTF.

This clonotype was seen repeatedly, ten times or more. The chain combines TRBV6-1 with TRBJ1-2; the D is unclear. This CDR3 is 15 amino acids long. The germline V gene has CDR1 MNHNS and CDR2 SASEGT. Trimming cost V 0 bases and J 2 bases, with 10 bases left between them. CDR3 bases: TGTGCCAGCAGTGAAGCGTTAAGACGGAACTATGGCTACACCTTC. Its protein is CASSEALRRNYGYTF.

This clonotype was observed many times. The chain carries TRBV2 and TRBJ2-5, with unresolved D. This CDR3 has 10 amino acids. The germline gives CDR1 SNHLY, CDR2 FYNNEI. Trimming cost V 8 bases and J 5 bases, with 6 bases left between them. As DNA, the CDR3 is TGTGCCAGCCTTGGGGAGACCCAGTACTTC. Its protein product is CASLGETQYF.

Ten or more counts support this clonotype. The chain couples TRBV12-3 or TRBV12-4 to TRBJ2-5; D is tentatively TRBD1 or TRBD2 (5 bases each). Trimming removed 5 bases at V and 2 bases at J, with 21 bases between. The CDR3 consists of 17 residues. CDR3 bases: TGTGCCAGCAGTCGGGACCGACTACTTAACCGACAAGAGACCCAGTACTTC. It is translated as CASSRDRLLNRQETQYF.

The chain carries TRBV12-3 or TRBV12-4 and TRBJ2-7; D perhaps matches TRBD2 (5 bases). The CDR3 consists of 15 residues. V dropped 6 bases and J dropped 1 base, with 16 bases sitting between them. In nucleotides, the CDR3 is TGTGCCAGCAGGGCCGATCCTCCGGGGTCCTACGAGCAGTACTTC. Protein product: CASRADPPGSYEQYF.

In its sample, this clonotype was seen many times. This chain links TRBV2 with TRBJ2-7; a possible D gene is TRBD1 (6 bases). The germline V and J ends were trimmed by 2 bases and 4 bases, with 12 bases remaining between them. Germline CDR1 and CDR2: SNHLY and FYNNEI. The CDR3 spans 14 residues. CDR3 sequence reads: CASSEQGSGYEQYF. The DNA for the CDR3 is TGTGCCAGCAGTGAACAGGGGTCGGGATACGAGCAGTACTTC.

This clonotype was detected ten times or more. This sequence joins TRBV27 and TRBJ1-5, with D unclear. The germline V gene has CDR1 MNHEY and CDR2 SMNVEV (reference sequence). The CDR3 is 13 amino acids. The V gene lost 5 bases and the J gene lost 1 base, with 6 bases spanning the gap. CDR3 region: CASSGNSNQPQHF. The CDR3 DNA is TGTGCCAGCAGTGGGAACAGCAATCAGCCCCAGCATTTT.

This clonotype occurred many times. The V gene is TRBV15, the J gene TRBJ2-2, with D possibly TRBD1 on 6 matching bases. V lost 0 bases, J lost 0 bases, and 11 bases lay in between. Germline V gene data show CDR1 as LNHNV and CDR2 as YYDKDF (reference sequence). The length of the CDR3 is 17 residues. CDR3 in amino acids: CATSRDRGLPNTGELFF. The CDR3 nucleotides read TGTGCCACCAGCAGAGATAGGGGGTTACCGAACACCGGGGAGCTGTTTTTT.

This clonotype was counted a few times. The rearrangement joins TRBV20-1 to TRBJ1-1; 7 nucleotides line up with TRBD1. The CDR3 runs 15 residues. The junction had 9 bases not matched to a gene; V was cut back by 5 bases and J by 0 bases. CDR1 is DFQATT, CDR2 SNEGSKA, per germline (reference sequence). The CDR3, as DNA: TGCAGTGCTCGCGACACTGGGACAGTGAACACTGAAGCTTTCTTT. The encoded protein is CSARDTGTVNTEAFF.

The chain combines TRBV6-1 with TRBJ1-5, with 9 bases matching TRBD1. Germline V gives CDR1 MNHNS, CDR2 SASEGT. Trimming took 6 bases from V and 9 from J; bases not matched to a gene: 9. CDR3 length: 14 residues. CDR3 protein: CASRGDRVGWPQHF. The DNA of the CDR3 is TGTGCCAGCAGGGGGGACAGGGTGGGATGGCCCCAGCATTTT.

The sample holds many counts of this clonotype. This chain connects TRBV4-2 to TRBJ2-5, with D perhaps TRBD1 or TRBD2 (6 bases each). The CDR3 covers 15 residues. Between the trimmed V and J ends, which lost 6 bases and 4 bases, there was a span of 18 bases. In germline, CDR1 is LGHNA, CDR2 YNFKEQ. The CDR3 coding sequence is TGTGCCAGCAGTCCTCCTAGGGGGGATGCAGAGACCCAGTACTTC. This encodes CASSPPRGDAETQYF.

This clonotype was observed at least ten times. The chain has TRBV4-2 and TRBJ1-5, with no clear D. V lost 0 bases and J 6 bases, leaving 6 bases between the germline ends. The CDR3 consists of 13 residues. CDR1 is LGHNA, CDR2 YNFKEQ, per germline. The CDR3 spells CASSQDLGQPQHF. The CDR3 nucleotides are TGTGCCAGCAGCCAAGATCTTGGTCAGCCCCAGCATTTT.

This clonotype was recorded at least ten times. The V and J genes are TRBV29-1 and TRBJ1-1; D perhaps matches TRBD1 (5 bases). CDR3 length equals 13 residues. The ends were cut back, 5 bases at V and 3 bases at J, with 13 bases in the middle. Germline V lookup: CDR1 SQVTM, CDR2 ANQGSEA. The CDR3 DNA is TGCAGCGTTCGGGACTCAGGGTACACTGAAGCTTTCTTT. The encoded protein is CSVRDSGYTEAFF.

This clonotype was picked up many times. The chain links TRBV3-1 to TRBJ2-7; no definite D call. Trimming cost V 0 bases and J 5 bases, with 11 bases left between them. Per the germline V gene, CDR1 is LGHDT and CDR2 is YNNKEL (reference sequence). The CDR3 runs to 14 residues. The CDR3 sequence: CASSQDADRDEQYF. The DNA of the CDR3 is TGTGCCAGCAGCCAAGATGCGGACCGAGACGAGCAGTACTTC.

CDR3 residues: CASSETPNYGYTF. CDR3 nucleotide sequence: TGTGCCAGCAGCGAGACTCCTAACTATGGCTACACCTTC. The chain recombines TRBV7-2 with TRBJ1-2; D is undetermined. The CDR3 consists of 13 residues. Trimming pared 5 bases from V and 0 bases from J, leaving 7 bases between. Germline CDR1 SGHTA, CDR2 FQGNSA.

This clonotype occurred many times. The rearrangement uses TRBV7-8 and TRBJ2-5, with D perhaps matching TRBD1 (5 bases). V was trimmed by 1 base and J by 5 bases, leaving 14 bases between them. This CDR3 comprises 15 residues. Germline V gene sequence: CDR1 SGHVS, CDR2 FQNEAQ. The CDR3 region is CASSLVSGARETQYF. The CDR3 bases are TGTGCCAGCAGCTTAGTTTCTGGGGCTAGGGAGACCCAGTACTTC.

A note on this clonotype: The conserved phenylalanine or tryptophan normally closing the CDR3 is absent here, so this likely arose from a read error. This sequence joins TRBV6-2 or TRBV6-3 and TRBJ2-7, with D tentatively TRBD1 or TRBD2 (5 bases each). CDR1 MNHEY and CDR2 SVGEGT come from the germline V gene. This CDR3 comprises 14 residues. V shed 2 bases and J shed 4 bases, with 12 bases lying between them. The DNA of the CDR3 is TGTGCCAGCAGTTACCCGGGTGGGACGTACGAGCAGTACTTG. It translates to CASSYPGGTYEQYL.

The table lists this clonotype with many counts. The V and J genes are TRBV7-9 and TRBJ1-2; D not resolved. Germline CDR1 and CDR2: SEHNR and FQNEAQ (reference sequence). This CDR3 is built from 13 residues. Trimming took off 0 bases at V and 6 bases at J, with 8 bases between the two ends. The CDR3 nucleotides read TGTGCCAGCAGCTTAGCGCCCGGGGATGGCTACACCTTC. Protein: CASSLAPGDGYTF. The whole variable domain, remainder taken from reference TRBV7-9 and TRBJ1-2, is DTGVSQNPRHKITKRGQNVTFRCDPISEHNRLYWYRQTLGQGPEFLTYFQNEAQLEKSRLLSDRFSAERPKGSFSTLEIQRTEQGDSAMYLCASSLAPGDGYTFGSGTRLTVV.